This T cell receptor beta chain was observed in a study of blood T cell repertoires in COVID-19. Between the trimmed V and J ends, which lost 4 bases and 3 bases, there was a span of 7 bases. The CDR3 totals 13 residues. Germline lookup yields CDR1 WNHNN and CDR2 SYGVQD (reference sequence). Some clones are missing from TCRdb's copy, which holds only in-frame ones; the method was immunoSEQ multiplex PCR. The sample holds approximately 98,000 clones, approximately 82% seen once. The sample consisted of peripheral blood. The genes are TRBV10-1 and TRBJ1-3; no clear D gene. The TCR comes from a man between 60 and 75 years old with acute or convalescent COVID-19. The CDR3 region has the DNA TGCGCCAGCAGTGCCGGGTTTGGAAACACCATATATTTT. Its translation is CASSAGFGNTIYF.